This is a list of T cell receptor beta chains from one sample in a study of molecular identifiers for immune sequencing clone quantification. TCRdb used MiXCR to reprocess the PCR reads, holding one entry per CDR3 protein. This table has approximately 670,000 distinct CDR3 sequences, just under 20% appearing once. Specimen: naive CD8+ T cells from blood, with Jurkat cell RNA spiked in. The receptors originated from a human donor in good health. Some libraries in this study had Jurkat cell RNA spiked in. The CDR3 runs from the conserved cysteine through the conserved F or W. A D gene is named only where the DNA matches it firmly. Clone size, where shown, is once, few, many, or a class for clones that have expanded.

abundance: many
j_gene: TRBJ1-1
d_gene: -
v_gene: TRBV12-3/TRBV12-4
CDR3aa: CASSLEGEVAEAFF
CDR3nt: TGTGCCAGCAGTTTAGAAGGGGAGGTGGCTGAAGCTTTCTTT

abundance: many
j_gene: TRBJ1-5
d_gene: -
v_gene: TRBV10-3
CDR3aa: CAISGQGNQPQHF
CDR3nt: TGTGCCATCAGTGGGCAGGGGAATCAGCCCCAGCATTTT

abundance: many
j_gene: TRBJ2-3
d_gene: TRBD2
v_gene: TRBV13
CDR3aa: CASSGTSGYGDTQYF
CDR3nt: TGTGCCAGCAGCGGGACTAGCGGGTACGGAGATACGCAGTATTTT

abundance: -
j_gene: TRBJ2-3
d_gene: -
v_gene: TRBV30
CDR3aa: CAWGVLGDTQYF
CDR3nt: TGTGCCTGGGGTGTACTTGGAGATACGCAGTATTTT

abundance: many
j_gene: TRBJ2-5
d_gene: -
v_gene: TRBV7-2
CDR3aa: CASSLGAGYGLKETQYF
CDR3nt: TGTGCCAGCAGCTTAGGGGCGGGCTATGGTCTGAAAGAGACCCAGTACTTC

abundance: -
j_gene: TRBJ2-2
d_gene: -
v_gene: TRBV27
CDR3aa: CASSSYDTAGELFF
CDR3nt: TGTGCCAGCAGTTCGTACGATACGGCCGGGGAGCTGTTTTTT

abundance: -
j_gene: TRBJ2-2
d_gene: -
v_gene: TRBV9
CDR3aa: CASSVVVGLNTGELFF
CDR3nt: TGTGCCAGCAGCGTAGTAGTAGGACTGAACACCGGGGAGCTGTTTTTT

abundance: few
j_gene: TRBJ2-1
d_gene: TRBD2
v_gene: TRBV19
CDR3aa: CASTPAGGNSYNEQFF
CDR3nt: TGTGCCAGTACCCCCGCGGGGGGGAATTCCTACAATGAGCAGTTCTTC

abundance: many
j_gene: TRBJ2-2
d_gene: -
v_gene: TRBV20-1
CDR3aa: CSAEGRWTGELFF
CDR3nt: TGCAGTGCAGAGGGGAGATGGACCGGGGAGCTGTTTTTT

abundance: many
j_gene: TRBJ1-2
d_gene: -
v_gene: TRBV27
CDR3aa: CASSFWGGAGGYTF
CDR3nt: TGTGCCAGCAGTTTCTGGGGGGGCGCGGGAGGCTACACCTTC

abundance: few
j_gene: TRBJ1-5
d_gene: TRBD1
v_gene: TRBV9
CDR3aa: CANSAGQGNGVPQHF
CDR3nt: TGTGCCAACAGCGCGGGACAGGGTAACGGAGTGCCCCAGCATTTT

abundance: many
j_gene: TRBJ2-7
d_gene: TRBD1
v_gene: TRBV7-9
CDR3aa: CASTVSGGAISYEQYF
CDR3nt: TGTGCCAGCACCGTATCAGGGGGCGCCATCTCCTACGAGCAGTACTTC

abundance: -
j_gene: TRBJ2-7
d_gene: -
v_gene: TRBV13
CDR3aa: CASSLYQGGANDEQYF
CDR3nt: TGTGCCAGCAGCCTATACCAGGGGGGAGCGAACGACGAGCAGTACTTC

abundance: few
j_gene: TRBJ2-2
d_gene: TRBD1
v_gene: TRBV4-1
CDR3aa: CASSQDEDRGYTGELFF
CDR3nt: TGCGCCAGCAGCCAAGACGAGGACAGGGGGTACACCGGGGAGCTGTTTTTT

abundance: few
j_gene: TRBJ2-5
d_gene: TRBD2
v_gene: TRBV6-5
CDR3aa: CASSSSLAGGVQETQYF
CDR3nt: TGTGCCAGCAGTTCCTCCTTGGCGGGGGGCGTCCAAGAGACCCAGTACTTC

abundance: few
j_gene: TRBJ2-1
d_gene: -
v_gene: TRBV7-9
CDR3aa: CASSSLDNEQFF
CDR3nt: TGTGCCAGCAGCTCGCTGGACAATGAGCAGTTCTTC

abundance: -
j_gene: TRBJ2-1
d_gene: -
v_gene: TRBV6-2/TRBV6-3
CDR3aa: CASSSTSAASEQFF
CDR3nt: TGTGCCAGCAGTTCAACTAGTGCGGCTAGTGAGCAGTTCTTC

abundance: few
j_gene: TRBJ2-5
d_gene: TRBD2
v_gene: TRBV7-9
CDR3aa: CASSLALSGVETQYF
CDR3nt: TGTGCCAGCAGCTTAGCGCTTAGCGGGGTAGAGACCCAGTACTTC

abundance: -
j_gene: TRBJ1-6
d_gene: -
v_gene: TRBV7-6
CDR3aa: CASNPSQKGGGGSPLHF
CDR3nt: TGTGCCAGCAACCCTTCCCAAAAGGGGGGCGGAGGCTCACCCCTCCACTTT

abundance: many
j_gene: TRBJ2-7
d_gene: TRBD1
v_gene: TRBV20-1
CDR3aa: CSAREPGQTSAYEQYF
CDR3nt: TGCAGTGCTAGAGAGCCGGGACAGACCTCTGCCTACGAGCAGTACTTC

abundance: many
j_gene: TRBJ2-7
d_gene: -
v_gene: TRBV27
CDR3aa: CASTSLEALSYEQYF
CDR3nt: TGTGCCAGCACCTCGCTGGAGGCGCTCTCCTACGAGCAGTACTTC

abundance: few
j_gene: TRBJ2-7
d_gene: TRBD1
v_gene: TRBV9
CDR3aa: CASSAFGTGGGEQYF
CDR3nt: TGTGCCAGCAGCGCCTTTGGGACAGGGGGAGGCGAGCAGTACTTC

abundance: -
j_gene: TRBJ2-1
d_gene: -
v_gene: TRBV19
CDR3aa: CASSRYMSSYNEQFF
CDR3nt: TGTGCCAGTAGTAGATACATGAGCTCCTACAATGAGCAGTTCTTC

abundance: few
j_gene: TRBJ1-2
d_gene: -
v_gene: TRBV19
CDR3aa: CASSPSGGLRTSYTF
CDR3nt: TGTGCCAGTAGCCCCAGCGGGGGACTCCGGACCAGCTACACCTTC

abundance: many
j_gene: TRBJ1-2
d_gene: -
v_gene: TRBV20-1
CDR3aa: CSARIPEENYGYTF
CDR3nt: TGCAGTGCTAGAATCCCAGAAGAGAATTATGGCTACACCTTC

abundance: many
j_gene: TRBJ1-1
d_gene: -
v_gene: TRBV6-6
CDR3aa: CASSYGQTEAFF
CDR3nt: TGTGCCAGCAGTTACGGGCAGACTGAAGCTTTCTTT

abundance: few
j_gene: TRBJ2-6
d_gene: TRBD1
v_gene: TRBV9
CDR3aa: CASSDRVSGANVLTF
CDR3nt: TGTGCTAGCAGCGACAGGGTTTCTGGGGCCAACGTCCTGACTTTC

abundance: many
j_gene: TRBJ2-7
d_gene: -
v_gene: TRBV10-3
CDR3aa: CAISRETYEQYF
CDR3nt: TGTGCCATCAGCCGGGAGACCTACGAGCAGTACTTC

abundance: -
j_gene: TRBJ1-1
d_gene: -
v_gene: TRBV7-9
CDR3aa: CASSPSGLNTEAFF
CDR3nt: TGTGCCAGCAGCCCAAGTGGGCTTAACACTGAAGCTTTCTTT

abundance: many
j_gene: TRBJ1-1
d_gene: TRBD1
v_gene: TRBV5-6
CDR3aa: CASSLGTVPSEAFF
CDR3nt: TGTGCCAGCAGTTTGGGGACAGTTCCATCTGAAGCTTTCTTT

abundance: many
j_gene: TRBJ2-3
d_gene: -
v_gene: TRBV7-6
CDR3aa: CASSSGHAGLKRLTDTQYF
CDR3nt: TGTGCCAGCAGCTCCGGTCACGCGGGGTTAAAACGACTCACAGATACGCAGTATTTT

abundance: many
j_gene: TRBJ2-7
d_gene: -
v_gene: TRBV5-1
CDR3aa: CASSLGQTRYEQYF
CDR3nt: TGCGCCAGCAGCTTGGGACAGACACGATACGAGCAGTACTTC

abundance: many
j_gene: TRBJ2-7
d_gene: -
v_gene: TRBV20-1
CDR3aa: CSALEGYEQYF
CDR3nt: TGCAGTGCCTTAGAGGGGTACGAGCAGTACTTC

abundance: few
j_gene: TRBJ1-1
d_gene: -
v_gene: TRBV12-3/TRBV12-4
CDR3aa: CASEGTNTEAFF
CDR3nt: TGTGCCAGCGAAGGGACTAACACTGAAGCTTTCTTT

abundance: many
j_gene: TRBJ2-3
d_gene: -
v_gene: TRBV2
CDR3aa: CASRGTSGADTQYF
CDR3nt: TGTGCCAGCAGGGGGACTTCAGGGGCAGATACGCAGTATTTT

abundance: -
j_gene: TRBJ1-4
d_gene: -
v_gene: TRBV4-3
CDR3aa: CASSQGTATNEKLLF
CDR3nt: TGCGCCAGCAGCCAAGGGACTGCAACTAATGAAAAACTGCTTTTT

abundance: many
j_gene: TRBJ2-3
d_gene: TRBD2
v_gene: TRBV9
CDR3aa: CASVPTDSGIADTQYF
CDR3nt: TGTGCCAGTGTCCCCACCGATAGCGGGATAGCAGATACGCAGTATTTT

abundance: -
j_gene: TRBJ2-7
d_gene: TRBD2
v_gene: TRBV4-3
CDR3aa: CASSQDRRTSGSLGEQYF
CDR3nt: TGCGCCAGCAGCCAAGATCGGAGAACTAGCGGGAGTCTTGGAGAGCAGTACTTC

abundance: many
j_gene: TRBJ1-1
d_gene: -
v_gene: TRBV9
CDR3aa: CASSVGDTPYTEAFF
CDR3nt: TGTGCCAGCAGCGTAGGAGACACCCCTTACACTGAAGCTTTCTTT

abundance: -
j_gene: TRBJ1-1
d_gene: -
v_gene: TRBV28
CDR3aa: CASSLYPENTEAFF
CDR3nt: TGTGCCAGCAGTTTATATCCGGAGAACACTGAAGCTTTCTTT

abundance: few
j_gene: TRBJ2-1
d_gene: TRBD1
v_gene: TRBV6-5
CDR3aa: CASSLQRTGRGQFF
CDR3nt: TGTGCCAGCAGTCTACAAAGGACAGGACGGGGGCAGTTCTTC

abundance: -
j_gene: TRBJ1-2
d_gene: TRBD1
v_gene: TRBV7-8
CDR3aa: CASSLAGQTLYGYTF
CDR3nt: TGTGCCAGCAGCTTAGCGGGACAGACTCTTTATGGCTACACCTTC

abundance: -
j_gene: TRBJ2-5
d_gene: TRBD2
v_gene: TRBV4-3
CDR3aa: CASSQDLAGETQYF
CDR3nt: TGCGCCAGCAGCCAAGACCTAGCGGGGGAGACCCAGTACTTC

abundance: few
j_gene: TRBJ1-1
d_gene: -
v_gene: TRBV3-1
CDR3aa: CASSQDRGGSDTEAFF
CDR3nt: TGTGCCAGCAGCCAAGACCGGGGGGGCTCGGACACTGAAGCTTTCTTT